This is a list of T cell receptor beta chains from one sample in a study of blood T cell repertoires in COVID-19. Only in-frame clones appear in the TCRdb table, and some are missing; sequencing was by immunoSEQ multiplex PCR. The table has about 250,000 clones, approximately 84% seen once. Specimen: peripheral blood. The receptors derive from a man aged 50 to 59 with active or convalescent COVID-19. The CDR3 runs from the conserved cysteine through the conserved F or W. The D gene is left open where the match is weak. Clone size, where shown, is once, few, many, or a class for clones that have expanded.

j_call clone_size v_call d_call cdr3_nt cdr3_aa
TRBJ2-5 once TRBV4-1 . TGCGCCAGCAGCCAAGATCTGGAGACCCAGTACTTC CASSQDLETQYF
TRBJ2-7 few TRBV28 . TGTGCCAGCAGGGGGAGCTCCTACGAGCAGTACTTC CASRGSSYEQYF
TRBJ1-2 . TRBV7-9 TRBD1 TGTGCCAGCAGCCAGGGGGCTGGGGATGGCTACACCTTC CASSQGAGDGYTF
TRBJ2-7 . TRBV5-1 TRBD1 TGCGCCAGCAGATCAGCCGGGACAGCCTACGAGCAGTACTTC CASRSAGTAYEQYF
TRBJ2-1 . TRBV7-3 . TGTGCCAGCAGCCCGCAAGCGGGCGTATCTTTTTGGCAGTTCTTC CASSPQAGVSFWQFF
TRBJ1-1 few TRBV5-6 . TGTGCCAGCACCGGAGGGGGGGAGGCTTTCTTT CASTGGGEAFF
TRBJ1-6 once TRBV5-8 . TGTGCCAGCAGCCCCCGGGGGGGAGGTTCACCCCTCCACTTT CASSPRGGGSPLHF
TRBJ1-4 . TRBV30 TRBD1 TGTGCCTGGAGTGTCATCAACAGGGGAAAAAAACTGTTTTTT CAWSVINRGKKLFF
TRBJ1-1 . TRBV6-5 . TGTGCCAGCAGTTTCCGGGACCGGACAGAACGAGACACTTTCTTT CASSFRDRTERDTFF
TRBJ1-2 . TRBV4-2 . TGTGCCAGCAGCCAATTGTCGGGGGAAGGCTATGGCTACACCTTC CASSQLSGEGYGYTF
TRBJ1-4 . TRBV19 . TGTGCCAGTAGTCTGGGGACACCAACTAATGAAAAACTGTTTTTT CASSLGTPTNEKLFF
TRBJ2-5 once TRBV6-6 . TGTGCCAGCAGTTTAAAAGAGACCCAGTACTTC CASSLKETQYF
TRBJ2-7 . TRBV21-1 . TGTGCCAGCAGCATCCCGGGCCCGGGGCAGGGGGCGAGGGAGCAGTACTTC CASSIPGPGQGAREQYF
TRBJ1-1 . TRBV6-2/TRBV6-3 TRBD1 TGTGCCAGCAGCCGCGGCGGGGACAGGGTCGCTGAAGCTTTCTTT CASSRGGDRVAEAFF
TRBJ2-2 . TRBV7-2 TRBD1 TGTGCCAGCAGCAAATCCGGGACAGGGGGAGCCGGGGAGCTGTTTTTT CASSKSGTGGAGELFF
TRBJ1-2 . TRBV5-4 . TGTGCCAGCAGCTTCGGGGGTACCTTAGGCTATGGCTACACCTTC CASSFGGTLGYGYTF
TRBJ2-5 . TRBV7-6 TRBD2 TGTGCCAGCAGCTCGCAAGCGGGGGTCGGAGAGACCCAGTACTTC CASSSQAGVGETQYF
TRBJ1-2 . TRBV5-1 TRBD1 TGCGCCAGCAGCTTGGGGGACAGGGATAACTATGGCTACACCTTC CASSLGDRDNYGYTF
TRBJ1-3 . TRBV24-1 . TGTGCCACCAGTGATTTACACAGAGACCGCTCTGGAAACACCATATATTTT CATSDLHRDRSGNTIYF
TRBJ1-5 once TRBV18 TRBD1 TGTGCCAGCTCGCTGGGACAGGGAAATCAGCCCCAGCATTTT CASSLGQGNQPQHF
TRBJ2-3 . TRBV2 TRBD1 TGTGCCAGCAGTGACGGGACAGCTAGCACAGATACGCAGTATTTT CASSDGTASTDTQYF
TRBJ2-5 . TRBV6-5 . TGTGCCAGCGGTCCGGGATTGGAGACCCAGTACTTC CASGPGLETQYF
TRBJ2-7 . TRBV30 TRBD1 TGTGCCTGGAGTAGAGGACAGGCCTACGAGCAGTACTTC CAWSRGQAYEQYF
TRBJ1-2 . TRBV7-9 . TGTGCCAGCAGCTTCGGGGGACGAAACTATGGCTACACCTTC CASSFGGRNYGYTF
TRBJ1-4 . TRBV7-9 . TGTGCCAGCAGCTTAGTTGGGGGGTCGACTAATGAAAAACTGTTTTTT CASSLVGGSTNEKLFF
TRBJ2-3 . TRBV7-2 . TGTGCCAGCAGCGGGGGCCACCTCACAGATACGCAGTATTTT CASSGGHLTDTQYF
TRBJ2-7 . TRBV19 . TGTGCCAGTAGTCCCGCCTTCGGTGGCTACGAGCAGTACTTC CASSPAFGGYEQYF
TRBJ1-2 few TRBV3-1/TRBV3-2 . TGTGCCAGCAGCCAGGCCTCTAACTATGGCTACACCTTC CASSQASNYGYTF
TRBJ1-5 . TRBV7-2 . TGTGCCAGCAGCTTATGGGGTGAGGGACAGCCCCAGCATTTT CASSLWGEGQPQHF
TRBJ1-6 . TRBV9 . TGTGCCAGCAGCGTAGCGGGGTCACCCCTCCACTTT CASSVAGSPLHF
TRBJ1-1 once TRBV28 TRBD1 TGTGCCAGCGGAAAGACAGGGGTGAACACTGAAGCTTTCTTT CASGKTGVNTEAFF
TRBJ1-1 . TRBV3-1/TRBV3-2 . TGTGCCAGCATTGTCTTGAACACTGAAGCTTTCTTT CASIVLNTEAFF
TRBJ1-6 . TRBV27 TRBD1 TGTGCCAGCAGTTTATTGACAGGGCCTAATTCACCCCTCCACTTT CASSLLTGPNSPLHF
TRBJ2-2 . TRBV6-2/TRBV6-3 TRBD1 TGTGCCAGCAGTCCCGACAGGGGCAGCACCGGGGAGCTGTTTTTT CASSPDRGSTGELFF
TRBJ2-3 . TRBV6-5 TRBD2 TGTGCCAGCAGCCCGCTAGCGGGGGGGACAGATACGCAGTATTTT CASSPLAGGTDTQYF